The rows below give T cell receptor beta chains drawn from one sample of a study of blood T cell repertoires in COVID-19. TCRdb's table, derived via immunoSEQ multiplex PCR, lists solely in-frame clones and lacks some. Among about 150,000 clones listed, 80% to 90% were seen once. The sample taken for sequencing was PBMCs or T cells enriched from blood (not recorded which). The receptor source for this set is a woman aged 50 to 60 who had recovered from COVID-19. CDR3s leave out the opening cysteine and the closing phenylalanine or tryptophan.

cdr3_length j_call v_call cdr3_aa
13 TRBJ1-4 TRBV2 ASSEQGAGYEKLF
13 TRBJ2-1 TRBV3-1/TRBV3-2 ASSHPGLAITEQF
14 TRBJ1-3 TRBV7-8 ASSSPGTDSGNTIY
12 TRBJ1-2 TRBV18 ASSTIQGTYGYT
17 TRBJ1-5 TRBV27 ASSPGTNTLDRGNQPQH
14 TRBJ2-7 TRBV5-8 ASSPGTSGRFYEQY
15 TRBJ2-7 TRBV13 ASSLGFQGLAGAEQY
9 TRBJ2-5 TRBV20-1 SALVGETQY
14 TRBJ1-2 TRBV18 ASSPYAGTGDNGYT
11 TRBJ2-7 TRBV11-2 ASSSDRAYEQY
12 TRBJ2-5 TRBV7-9 ASVGVERGETQY
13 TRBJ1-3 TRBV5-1 ASSLGGTGENTIY
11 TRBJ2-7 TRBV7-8 ASSLDTLYEQY
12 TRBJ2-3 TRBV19 ASRGRGPIDTQY
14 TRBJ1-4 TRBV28 ASSLGRQTLNEKLF
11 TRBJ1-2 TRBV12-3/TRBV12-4 ASSLEESYGYT
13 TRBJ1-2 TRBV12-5 ASGLVPEARVGYT
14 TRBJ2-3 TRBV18 ASSPPERGDTDTQY
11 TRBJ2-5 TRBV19 ASRDRNQETQY
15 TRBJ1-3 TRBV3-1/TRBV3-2 ASSPIPGQGAGNTIY
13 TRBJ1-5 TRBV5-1 ASSLNPDRENPQH
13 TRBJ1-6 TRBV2 ASSSEGTGSSPLH
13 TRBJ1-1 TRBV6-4 ASSPGTGLNTEAF
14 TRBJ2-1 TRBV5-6 ASSLPFDLLYNEQF
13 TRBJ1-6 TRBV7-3 ASSLKRQGVSPLH
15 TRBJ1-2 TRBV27 ASSLSGRGLTVYGYT
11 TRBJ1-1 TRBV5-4 ASSRTVNTEAF
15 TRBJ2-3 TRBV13 ASSLSLGGAPTDTQY
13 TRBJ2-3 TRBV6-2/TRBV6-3 ASSSSGASSYTQY
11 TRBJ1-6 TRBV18 ASSPGEGSPLH